A selection of T cell receptor beta chains follows, all from one sample in a study of OX40 agonist ivuxolimab in advanced cancers. The method was immunoSEQ multiplex PCR; TCRdb's version includes in-frame clones alone and lacks a portion of them. The sample lists tens of thousands of clones, about 83% occurring once. The sample was CD4+ or CD8+ T cells sorted from blood, taken in a trial of the OX40 agonist ivuxolimab. Receptor source: an adult with an advanced solid tumor such as melanoma, head and neck, liver or kidney cancer. Both conserved end residues are part of each CDR3. The order of the fields is V gene, clone size, D gene, J gene, CDR3 protein, CDR3 DNA. The D gene is left open where the match is weak. The listing skips clone size in some rows; elsewhere it reads once, few, many or a size class.

V gene: TRBV5-6; clone size: -; D gene: -; J gene: TRBJ1-2; CDR3 protein: CASSKGVEDGYTF; CDR3 DNA: TGTGCCAGCAGCAAAGGGGTCGAGGATGGCTACACCTTC
V gene: TRBV9; clone size: -; D gene: -; J gene: TRBJ1-1; CDR3 protein: CASSVVVGRGGTEAFF; CDR3 DNA: TGTGCCAGCAGCGTAGTGGTCGGCAGGGGAGGAACTGAAGCTTTCTTT
V gene: TRBV7-8; clone size: -; D gene: -; J gene: TRBJ1-5; CDR3 protein: CASAKEGLSNQPQHF; CDR3 DNA: TGTGCCAGTGCGAAGGAGGGACTTAGCAATCAGCCCCAGCATTTT
V gene: TRBV30; clone size: -; D gene: -; J gene: TRBJ1-6; CDR3 protein: CAWSRWSGDVQPDSPLHF; CDR3 DNA: TGTGCCTGGAGTCGATGGTCAGGGGACGTACAACCCGATTCACCCCTCCACTTT
V gene: TRBV28; clone size: -; D gene: -; J gene: TRBJ1-2; CDR3 protein: CASSVRIGGYTF; CDR3 DNA: TGTGCCAGCAGTGTTAGAATCGGGGGCTACACCTTC
V gene: TRBV19; clone size: -; D gene: -; J gene: TRBJ2-1; CDR3 protein: CASSLEKGVNEQFF; CDR3 DNA: TGTGCCAGTAGTCTGGAAAAGGGGGTCAATGAGCAGTTCTTC
V gene: TRBV7-8; clone size: -; D gene: -; J gene: TRBJ2-7; CDR3 protein: CASSPRPGVEQYF; CDR3 DNA: TGTGCCAGCAGCCCTCGCCCCGGCGTCGAGCAGTACTTC
V gene: TRBV27; clone size: -; D gene: -; J gene: TRBJ1-4; CDR3 protein: CASSLKDSRRAGTNEKLFF; CDR3 DNA: TGTGCCAGCAGTTTAAAGGACAGTCGGAGGGCAGGCACTAATGAAAAACTGTTTTTT
V gene: TRBV6-5; clone size: few; D gene: TRBD1; J gene: TRBJ2-7; CDR3 protein: CASSADRGSYEQYF; CDR3 DNA: TGTGCCAGCAGCGCGGACAGGGGCTCCTACGAGCAGTACTTC
V gene: TRBV23-1; clone size: once; D gene: TRBD2; J gene: TRBJ2-1; CDR3 protein: CASSQSGRAQSYNEQFF; CDR3 DNA: TGCGCCAGCAGTCAATCGGGGAGGGCGCAATCCTACAATGAGCAGTTCTTC
V gene: TRBV6-5; clone size: -; D gene: -; J gene: TRBJ2-7; CDR3 protein: CASSYAGTSYEQYF; CDR3 DNA: TGTGCCAGCAGTTACGCGGGGACCTCCTACGAGCAGTACTTC
V gene: TRBV7-9; clone size: -; D gene: -; J gene: TRBJ1-3; CDR3 protein: CASSSGGNTIYF; CDR3 DNA: TGTGCCAGCAGCTCCGGTGGAAACACCATATATTTT
V gene: TRBV21-1; clone size: -; D gene: -; J gene: TRBJ1-6; CDR3 protein: CASTTQGVSPLHF; CDR3 DNA: TGTGCCAGCACGACCCAGGGGGTGTCGCCCCTCCACTTT
V gene: TRBV13; clone size: -; D gene: TRBD1; J gene: TRBJ2-7; CDR3 protein: CASSLLDRGKVLGYEQYF; CDR3 DNA: TGTGCCAGCAGCCTGTTGGACAGGGGGAAGGTCTTAGGCTACGAGCAGTACTTC
V gene: TRBV7-9; clone size: few; D gene: -; J gene: TRBJ1-3; CDR3 protein: CASSPQGNTIYF; CDR3 DNA: TGTGCCAGCAGCCCTCAGGGAAACACCATATATTTT
V gene: TRBV7-9; clone size: -; D gene: -; J gene: TRBJ2-1; CDR3 protein: CASSPPWDRKQFF; CDR3 DNA: TGTGCCAGCAGCCCCCCTTGGGACCGAAAGCAGTTCTTC
V gene: TRBV7-2; clone size: -; D gene: -; J gene: TRBJ2-1; CDR3 protein: CASSLVGYNEQFF; CDR3 DNA: TGTGCCAGCAGCTTAGTTGGTTACAATGAGCAGTTCTTC
V gene: TRBV28; clone size: -; D gene: -; J gene: TRBJ1-3; CDR3 protein: CASSLDQGSGNTIYF; CDR3 DNA: TGTGCCAGCAGTCTAGATCAGGGATCCGGAAACACCATATATTTT
V gene: TRBV28; clone size: -; D gene: -; J gene: TRBJ1-6; CDR3 protein: CASSPTGTSNSPLHF; CDR3 DNA: TGTGCCAGCAGTCCTACCGGGACTTCTAATTCACCCCTCCACTTT
V gene: TRBV10-1; clone size: -; D gene: -; J gene: TRBJ2-2; CDR3 protein: CASSESYRAGELFF; CDR3 DNA: TGCGCCAGCAGTGAGTCATATCGGGCCGGGGAGCTGTTTTTT
V gene: TRBV2; clone size: -; D gene: -; J gene: TRBJ1-5; CDR3 protein: CASSPHQGNQPQHF; CDR3 DNA: TGTGCCAGCAGCCCCCATCAGGGAAATCAGCCCCAGCATTTT
V gene: TRBV5-1; clone size: -; D gene: TRBD1; J gene: TRBJ2-7; CDR3 protein: CASSFTSTGTGVPYF; CDR3 DNA: TGCGCCAGCAGCTTCACATCCACCGGGACAGGAGTCCCGTACTTC
V gene: TRBV5-4; clone size: -; D gene: -; J gene: TRBJ1-1; CDR3 protein: CASSFSLRNTEAFF; CDR3 DNA: TGTGCCAGCAGCTTTTCGCTGAGGAACACTGAAGCTTTCTTT
V gene: TRBV6-5; clone size: -; D gene: -; J gene: TRBJ1-5; CDR3 protein: CASSLVREDQPQHF; CDR3 DNA: TGTGCCAGCAGTCTGGTCAGGGAGGATCAGCCCCAGCATTTT